This T cell receptor beta chain was captured by sequencing in a study of blood T cell repertoires in COVID-19. Germline V CDR1 and CDR2: SGHVS, FNYEAQ. V lost 2 bases and J lost 2, with 12 bases in between. The CDR3 extends over 15 amino acids. How the authors handled the data: Researchers report that nucleated cell counts were estimated from reference gene primer amplification. Profiling relied on immunoSEQ multiplex PCR, and the TCRdb table lists in-frame clones only, not all of them. The V and J calls and clone size were taken over from that table, and D and trimming were inferred from the DNA. The sample holds 140,000 to 150,000 clones, around four fifths seen once.

The chain employs TRBV7-6 and TRBJ2-5, with D perhaps TRBD2 (5 bases). This clonotype originated in a human donor in a cohort sampled during active COVID-19. The sequencing input was peripheral blood. CDR3: CASSLTSGIQETQYF. The DNA for the CDR3 is TGTGCCAGCAGCTTAACCTCCGGGATACAAGAGACCCAGTACTTC.